This TCR beta chain was identified in a study of beta chain features in type 1 diabetes. Study as a whole: Patient and healthy donor groups were alike in age, gender and cell yields. Researchers looked at 107,917,701 sorted cells across all samples.

The CDR3 runs 18 residues. V was clipped by 8 bases and J by 1 base, with 26 bases between them. General study findings and limits: In every one of the four CD4+ subsets, TCRB CDR3s were moderately but significantly shorter in Type 1 diabetes patients.

This clone was counted between two and nine times. Its antigen is currently unknown. Sequenced material consisted of expressed TCRB transcripts (all of the isolated RNA was reverse transcribed). Measured with immunoSEQ multiplex PCR; TCRdb has only the in-frame clones, and not every one. The sample holds around 310,000 clones, roughly 13% seen once. This chain uses TRBV23-1 with TRBJ1-1; D is ambiguous. TRBV23-1 is an open reading frame, and its role is uncertain. This TCR was recovered from a woman between 18 and 29 years old with type 1 diabetes. Specimen: naive CD4+ T cells from blood. The CDR3 loop reads CASLRGGNAPDRNTEAFF. The CDR3 DNA sequence: TGCGCCAGCTTGAGAGGAGGAAACGCGCCTGACCGGAACACTGAAGCTTTCTTT.